What follows is one TCR beta chain and its context. Its antigen is still unknown. This specimen comes from a study of shared clonotypes between healthy human individuals. Produced via immunoSEQ multiplex PCR; TCRdb's table is partial and in-frame only. The data show about 2 million clones, 85% to 95% seen once. V was cut by 4 bases and J by 5 bases, with 12 bases left in between. The CDR3 runs 13 residues. Per the germline V gene, CDR1 is SGHRS and CDR2 is YFSETQ. The study, taken as a whole, reports: Between several donors, naive CD4 clonotypes were shared at a level of about 5%.

Material: naive CD4+ T cells sorted from blood. Sample subset: CD45RA+ positively selected. This clonotype was sampled from a young man in good health. The J gene is TRBJ2-5, the V gene TRBV5-1, with a tentative D call TRBD2 (5 bases). DNA for the CDR3: TGCGCCAGCAGCACCCCCACGGGGGAGACCCAGTACTTC. Protein: CASSTPTGETQYF.